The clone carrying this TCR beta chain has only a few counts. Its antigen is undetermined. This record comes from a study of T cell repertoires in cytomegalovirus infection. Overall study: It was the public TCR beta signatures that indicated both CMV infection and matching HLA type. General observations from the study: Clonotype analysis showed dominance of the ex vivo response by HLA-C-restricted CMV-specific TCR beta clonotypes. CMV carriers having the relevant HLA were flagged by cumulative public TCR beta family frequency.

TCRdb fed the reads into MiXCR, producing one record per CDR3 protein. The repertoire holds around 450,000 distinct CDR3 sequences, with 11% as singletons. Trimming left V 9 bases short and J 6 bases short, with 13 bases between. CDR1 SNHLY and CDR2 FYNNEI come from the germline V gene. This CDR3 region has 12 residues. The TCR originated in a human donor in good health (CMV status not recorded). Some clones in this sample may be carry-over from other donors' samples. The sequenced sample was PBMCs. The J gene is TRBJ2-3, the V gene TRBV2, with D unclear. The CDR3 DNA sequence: TGTGCCAGAAACCAGGCCGCGGATACGCAGTATTTT. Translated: CARNQAADTQYF.